Presented here are 20 T cell receptor beta chains from one specimen sequenced in a study of shared clonotypes between healthy human individuals. The repertoire was sequenced with immunoSEQ multiplex PCR; TCRdb's copy has only in-frame clones and lacks some. Seen here are roughly 1,000,000 clones, about 84% observed once, and the top ten hold more than 0.5%. Sequenced sample: memory CD4+ T cells from PBMCs. Sample subset: CD45RA-negative fraction. The receptor source for this set is a man between 18 and 29 years old in good health. Some clones in this sample may be carry-over from other donors' samples.

Notes on this clone: Since a much larger clone is just one base distant, this may be a read error. In the same sample, other DNA sequences code for this CDR3. This chain uses TRBV14 with TRBJ1-2; D is perhaps TRBD1 (5 bases). V was cut by 2 bases and J by 4 bases, with 5 bases left in between. CDR3 length: 12 amino acids. Looked up from germline, CDR1 is SGHDN and CDR2 is FVKESK. The CDR3 sequence: CASSQQGYGYTF. The CDR3 bases are TGTGCCAGCAGCCAACAGGGCTATGGCTACACCTTC. Supplemented by reference TRBV14 and TRBJ1-2, the full variable domain reads EAGVTQFPSHSVIEKGQTVTLRCDPISGHDNLYWYRRVMGKEIKFLLHFVKESKQDESGMPNNRFLAERTGGTYSTLKVQPAELEDSGVYFCASSQQGYGYTFGSGTRLTVV.

The chain joins TRBV5-8 to TRBJ2-5, with 7 nucleotides matching TRBD2. Germline CDR1 reads SGHTS; CDR2 reads YDEGEE. V was pared by 2 bases and J by 3 bases, with 10 bases of the junction left unmatched. This CDR3 has 16 residues. CDR3 coding DNA: TGTGCCAGCAGCTTTTCCCTTCTTGCGGGAGAAGAGACCCAGTACTTC. Residues: CASSFSLLAGEETQYF.

The chain is built from TRBV7-2 and TRBJ2-1; no clear D gene. Germline V CDR1 and CDR2: SGHTA, FQGNSA. The V end was cut by 3 bases, the J end by 7 bases, with 10 bases between. The CDR3 contains 13 residues. This chain's CDR3 is CASSFDPENEQFF. In DNA, the CDR3 is TGTGCCAGCAGCTTCGACCCTGAGAATGAGCAGTTCTTC.

With respect to this clone: This specimen includes other DNA sequences encoding the same CDR3. The rearrangement uses TRBV29-1 and TRBJ2-1; D unresolved. Germline CDR1 is SQVTM and CDR2 is ANQGSEA. This CDR3 comprises 12 residues. Trimming pared 0 bases from V and 9 bases from J, leaving 9 bases between. CDR3 sequence (DNA): TGCAGCGTTGAAGATCTTGGGCGTGAGCAGTTCTTC. Its protein is CSVEDLGREQFF.

As concerns this clone: This may stem from a read error, because a much larger clone lies one nucleotide away. The CDR3 region has the DNA TGTGCCAGCAGCGGGACTAGCGGCTACAATGAGCAGTTCTTC. Translated: CASSGTSGYNEQFF. V usage is TRBV2 and J usage is TRBJ2-1; 11 bases map to TRBD2. Germline V gene lookup returns CDR1 SNHLY and CDR2 FYNNEI. The ends lost 6 bases at V and 3 bases at J; junction bases unmatched: 1. The CDR3 covers 14 residues.

J is TRBJ1-3 and V is TRBV29-1, with D hard to call. V lost 5 bases and J lost 0, with 5 bases in between. This CDR3 is built from 12 residues. The V gene's germline CDR1 is SQVTM and CDR2 ANQGSEA. CDR3 amino acids: CSVRNSGNTIYF. In DNA form, the CDR3 reads TGCAGCGTTCGGAACTCTGGAAACACCATATATTTT.

J is TRBJ2-7 and V is TRBV6-5; 12 bases fit TRBD2. CDR3 length: 14 residues. Per germline, CDR1 MNHEY and CDR2 SVGAGI. J lost 2 bases, V lost 6 bases, and 2 bases had no gene match. The CDR3 protein is CASRLAGGTYEQYF. In DNA, the CDR3 is TGTGCCAGCAGACTAGCGGGAGGAACCTACGAGCAGTACTTC.

The V and J genes are TRBV5-1 and TRBJ2-7, with D unclear. This CDR3 spans 12 amino acids. Germline V gene lookup returns CDR1 SGHRS and CDR2 YFSETQ. Deletions cut 3 bases from V and 6 bases from J, with 10 bases between. In DNA, the CDR3 is TGCGCCAGCAGCTCCTGGGGATTCGAGCAGTACTTC. Amino acid sequence: CASSSWGFEQYF.

V gene TRBV11-3 combines with J gene TRBJ2-3; a weak D match, TRBD2 (5 bases). Trimming removed 4 bases at V and 1 base at J, with 12 bases between. Per germline, CDR1 SGHNT and CDR2 YENEEA. The CDR3 length is 15 residues. The CDR3 loop reads CASSSPAGGTDTQYF. The CDR3 region has the DNA TGTGCCAGCAGCTCCCCCGCGGGTGGCACAGATACGCAGTATTTT.

The chain employs TRBV7-9 and TRBJ1-2, with a tentative D call TRBD1 (5 bases). Germline CDR1 and CDR2: SEHNR and FQNEAQ (reference sequence). There are 14 residues in the CDR3. The V and J ends lost 5 bases and 5 bases respectively, with 15 bases between them. CDR3 nucleotides: TGTGCCAGCAGCCAGGGTCGTGCTCCATATGGCTACACCTTC. It yields the protein CASSQGRAPYGYTF.

A single count supports this clone. V is TRBV7-2 and J is TRBJ2-7; 13 nucleotides match TRBD2. Germline V gene data show CDR1 as SGHTA and CDR2 as FQGNSA. CDR3 length: 17 amino acids. The trim removed 4 bases at V and 7 bases at J, leaving 13 bases unmatched. This chain's CDR3 is CASSSGLAGPGSWEQYF. The CDR3 DNA is TGTGCCAGCAGCTCGGGACTAGCGGGGCCGGGGAGTTGGGAGCAGTACTTC.

This sequence joins TRBV6-5 and TRBJ2-7, with TRBD2 matching 9 bases. The length of the CDR3 is 14 residues. The germline V gene encodes CDR1 MNHEY and CDR2 SVGAGI. J gave up 7 bases and V 5 bases, and 9 bases lay outside the gene matches. The CDR3 loop is CASSQLAGAGEQYF. The CDR3 DNA reads as TGTGCCAGCAGTCAATTAGCGGGAGCTGGGGAGCAGTACTTC.

In the case of this clone: Only one base separates this from a far larger clonotype, so it likely reflects a read error. This chain connects TRBV5-1 to TRBJ2-3; no firm D call. This CDR3 contains 11 residues. Trimming pared 4 bases from V and 2 bases from J, leaving 2 bases between. Germline CDR1 reads SGHRS; CDR2 reads YFSETQ. The CDR3 is CASSDTDTQYF. The CDR3 DNA sequence: TGCGCCAGCAGCGACACAGATACGCAGTATTTT.

The J gene is TRBJ1-3, the V gene TRBV6-5; 7 bases fit TRBD1. The CDR3 spans 13 residues. J gave up 8 bases and V 5 bases, and 6 bases lay outside the gene matches. Looked up from germline, CDR1 is MNHEY and CDR2 is SVGAGI. The CDR3 nucleotides read TGTGCCAGCAGTGAGGGGGCGCGGGACACCATATATTTT. Its translation is CASSEGARDTIYF.

Of note for this clone: This same CDR3 is encoded by further DNA sequences in the sample. This chain uses TRBV9 with TRBJ2-7; 10 bases line up with TRBD2. V lost 0 bases to trimming and J lost 3 bases; unmatched junction nucleotides: 3. Germline CDR1 SGDLS, CDR2 YYNGEE. The CDR3 is 15 residues long. The CDR3 sequence: CASSVGLAGVYEQYF. CDR3 DNA sequence: TGTGCCAGCAGCGTAGGGCTAGCGGGGGTCTACGAGCAGTACTTC. Variable domain in full (rest from reference TRBV9 and TRBJ2-7): DSGVTQTPKHLITATGQRVTLRCSPRSGDLSVYWYQQSLDQGLQFLIQYYNGEERAKGNILERFSAQQFPDLHSELNLSSLELGDSALYFCASSVGLAGVYEQYFGPGTRLTVT.

The chain carries TRBV19 and TRBJ1-5; 8 nucleotides agree with TRBD1. The V segment lost 6 bases and the J segment 6 bases; nucleotides outside the gene matches: 4. This CDR3 spans 13 amino acids. The germline V gene has CDR1 LNHDA and CDR2 SQIVND (reference sequence). The CDR3 sequence is CASSGQGGQPQHF. In DNA, the CDR3 is TGTGCCAGTAGCGGACAGGGAGGTCAGCCCCAGCATTTT.

The chain links TRBV28 to TRBJ2-3; a possible D gene is TRBD1 (6 bases). This CDR3 spans 11 amino acids. Per germline, CDR1 MDHEN and CDR2 SYDVKM. Trimming left V 7 bases short and J 8 bases short, with 10 bases between. CDR3 nucleotides: TGTGCCAGCATAGGGGGAGTTACGCAGTATTTT. It specifies CASIGGVTQYF.

The CDR3 nucleotides read TGTGCCAGCAGTTTACCTCAACAGGGGGCCGCTGAAGCTTTCTTT. Translation: CASSLPQQGAAEAFF. V is TRBV28 and J is TRBJ1-1; TRBD1 matches 9 bases. The J segment lost 6 bases and the V segment lost 2 bases, leaving 7 bases of the junction unmatched. Germline values: CDR1 MDHEN, CDR2 SYDVKM. This CDR3 is built from 15 residues.

This clone was seen only once. The rearrangement links TRBV18 to TRBJ2-4; 8 bases are a match to TRBD2. V gave up 6 bases and J gave up 0 bases; unmatched junction bases: 16. Germline lookup yields CDR1 KGHSH and CDR2 LQKENI. This CDR3 contains 19 residues. The CDR3 DNA reads as TGTGCCAGCTCCCAATTAAGCGGGAGCCAGAGACGAGCCAAAAACATTCAGTACTTC. This codes for CASSQLSGSQRRAKNIQYF.

The V call is TRBV7-2, the J call TRBJ1-3; D not resolved. V was clipped by 5 bases and J by 2 bases, with 10 bases between them. Germline V gives CDR1 SGHTA, CDR2 FQGNSA. This CDR3 spans 14 amino acids. CDR3: CASSPRAAGNTIYF. CDR3 DNA sequence: TGTGCCAGCAGCCCGCGGGCAGCTGGAAACACCATATATTTT. The full variable domain, rest sourced from reference TRBV7-2 and TRBJ1-3, is GAGVSQSPSNKVTEKGKDVELRCDPISGHTALYWYRQSLGQGLEFLIYFQGNSAPDKSGLPSDRFSAERTGGSVSTLTIQRTQQEDSAVYLCASSPRAAGNTIYFGEGSWLTVV.